The 23 T cell receptor beta chains given below trace back to one sample, sequenced in a study of vaccination and CD4 T cells after COVID-19. For these receptors, no antigen is known. Treatment indicated: approximately nine-day PBMC culture with coronavirus spike peptide pools or control peptides (ViraFEST assay). Once obtained from cultured CD4+ T cells, the DNA was sequenced using the Oncomine TCR Beta short-read assay. From the PCR reads, TCRdb called clonotypes with MiXCR, one entry per CDR3 protein. In the table there are 11,000 or so distinct CDR3 sequences, around half of which are singletons. Sequencing was performed on CD4+ T cells from blood, cultured in vitro. The receptors originated from a human donor who had recovered from COVID-19.

The chain combines TRBV7-2 with TRBJ2-5; the D gene is possibly TRBD2 (5 bases). The CDR3 has 16 residues. In germline, CDR1 is SGHTA, CDR2 FQGNSA. V lost 0 bases and J lost 2, with 13 bases in between. The CDR3 DNA reads TGTGCCAGCAGCTTAGCTCCCTGGAGGAGGCAAGAGACCCAGTACTTC. Amino acid sequence: CASSLAPWRRQETQYF.

The rearrangement uses TRBV7-9 and TRBJ2-3; TRBD2 might be the D (6 bases). Trimming removed 1 base at V and 11 bases at J, with 13 bases between. Germline lookup yields CDR1 SEHNR and CDR2 FQNEAQ (reference sequence). CDR3 length equals 13 residues. CDR3 in DNA: TGTGCCAGCAGCTTAGGCGGGACTCAGGAGCAGTATTTT. It is translated as CASSLGGTQEQYF.

The chain employs TRBV21-1 and TRBJ2-2; the table's D call TRBD2 went unverified against the DNA. TRBV21-1 is reported as a pseudogene. This CDR3 is built from 16 residues. Here the CDR3 DNA reads TGTGCCAGCAGCAAAGGTCTAGCGGGGGGCACCGGGGAGCTGTTTTTT. Translating it yields CASSKGLAGGTGELFF.

This clonotype showed up just a few times. V is TRBV7-8 and J is TRBJ1-5; D not resolved. Germline-derived CDR1 and CDR2 are SGHVS and FQNEAQ. V lost 2 bases, J lost 2 bases, and 7 bases lay in between. The CDR3 totals 14 residues. The CDR3 here is CASSLSGGNQPQHF. CDR3 sequence (DNA): TGTGCCAGCAGCTTATCCGGGGGCAATCAGCCCCAGCATTTT.

The rearrangement uses TRBV2 and TRBJ1-5; D not resolved. Per the germline V gene, CDR1 is SNHLY and CDR2 is FYNNEI. This CDR3 is built from 14 residues. Trimming shortened V by 3 bases and J by 0 bases, and 6 bases separated the two germline ends. DNA of the CDR3: TGTGCCAGCAGTGACAGCTATAGCAATCAGCCCCAGCATTTT. It specifies CASSDSYSNQPQHF.

This clonotype was found a few times. The rearrangement joins TRBV20-1 to TRBJ1-1, with 9 bases fitting TRBD1. The CDR3 extends over 17 amino acids. Per germline, CDR1 DFQATT and CDR2 SNEGSKA (reference sequence). Unmatched junction bases numbered 9, after V lost 0 bases and J lost 1 base. The CDR3: CSAREAGTGYTNTEAFF. In nucleotides, the CDR3 is TGCAGTGCTAGAGAGGCCGGGACAGGGTATACGAACACTGAAGCTTTCTTT.

V gene TRBV20-1 combines with J gene TRBJ2-5; the match to TRBD1 covers 8 bases. With V trimmed by 5 bases and J by 5 bases, 13 bases remained unmatched. From germline, CDR1 is DFQATT and CDR2 SNEGSKA (reference sequence). This CDR3 contains 15 residues. In DNA, the CDR3 is TGCAGTGCTGGACAGGGAGATCGGTCGGCGGAGACCCAGTACTTC. Its protein is CSAGQGDRSAETQYF.

CDR3 residues: CSASTWTGAYNEQFF. DNA of the CDR3: TGCAGTGCTTCAACATGGACAGGGGCCTACAATGAGCAGTTCTTC. The J gene is TRBJ2-1, the V gene TRBV20-1; the match to TRBD1 covers 9 bases. CDR3 length: 15 amino acids. After removal of 5 bases from V and 2 bases from J, the junction contained 7 bases not matched to a gene. Germline lookup yields CDR1 DFQATT and CDR2 SNEGSKA (reference sequence).

The chain recombines TRBV7-9 with TRBJ2-3; 16 nucleotides agree with TRBD2. Germline lookup yields CDR1 SEHNR and CDR2 FQNEAQ (reference sequence). V trimming: 11 bases; J trimming: 3 bases; junction bases outside the gene matches: 14. The CDR3 is made up of 18 amino acids. The CDR3: CAGLPPGLAGGRTDTQYF. CDR3 nucleotides: TGTGCCGGGCTCCCCCCGGGACTAGCGGGAGGGAGGACAGATACGCAGTATTTT.

This clonotype occurred a few times. This chain connects TRBV7-3 to TRBJ2-2, with D possibly matching TRBD1 (7 bases). Trimming stripped 5 bases from V and 7 bases from J, with 17 bases between. The CDR3 covers 15 residues. Germline CDR1 and CDR2: SGHTA and FQGTGA. Written as DNA, the CDR3 is TGTGCCAGCAGCCCACAGGGGCTGGAGGGCGGGGAGCTGTTTTTT. It codes for CASSPQGLEGGELFF.

The chain employs TRBV6-1 and TRBJ2-7; 8 nucleotides agree with TRBD2. With V trimmed by 9 bases and J by 4 bases, 14 bases remained unmatched. This CDR3 is built from 15 residues. Per germline, CDR1 MNHNS and CDR2 SASEGT. CDR3 coding DNA: TGTGCCAGAACACCATCCGGGACTAGACCATACGAGCAGTACTTC. As protein: CARTPSGTRPYEQYF.

The CDR3 loop reads CASSYSDTYEQYF. For the CDR3, the DNA is TGTGCCAGCAGTTACTCGGACACCTACGAGCAGTACTTC. V and J are TRBV6-2 or TRBV6-3 and TRBJ2-7, with D perhaps TRBD1 (5 bases). Per germline, CDR1 MNHEY and CDR2 SVGEGT. Between the trimmed V and J ends, which lost 0 bases and 2 bases, there was a span of 5 bases. The CDR3 covers 13 residues.

This clonotype showed up just a few times. V is TRBV6-1 and J is TRBJ1-5, with a possible D match to TRBD1 (6 bases). The V and J ends lost 6 bases and 6 bases respectively, with 12 bases between them. Germline V gene data show CDR1 as MNHNS and CDR2 as SASEGT. The CDR3 covers 13 residues. CDR3 DNA sequence: TGTGCCAGCAGAAGGGGGGGCGGTCAGCCCCAGCATTTT. Protein product: CASRRGGGQPQHF.

In its sample, this clonotype was seen a few times. The genes are TRBV7-9 and TRBJ1-5, with 8 positions matching TRBD1. Germline CDR1 reads SEHNR; CDR2 reads FQNEAQ (reference sequence). The CDR3 loop spans 15 amino acids. The trim removed 1 base at V and 7 bases at J, leaving 6 bases unmatched. DNA of the CDR3: TGTGCCAGCAGCTTAGGGACAGGGAAGGTACAGCCCCAGCATTTT. This sequence encodes CASSLGTGKVQPQHF.

V gene TRBV12-3 or TRBV12-4 combines with J gene TRBJ2-5; 10 nucleotides match TRBD2. The CDR3 covers 15 residues. The V and J ends lost 2 bases and 4 bases, in that order; junction bases with no gene match: 4. The CDR3 bases are TGTGCCAGCAGTTTACTAGCGGGAGTAGGAGAGACCCAGTACTTC. It codes for CASSLLAGVGETQYF.

This clonotype was seen only a few times. V gene TRBV20-1 combines with J gene TRBJ2-3; maybe TRBD2 (5 bases). Germline CDR1 reads DFQATT; CDR2 reads SNEGSKA (reference sequence). The ends were cut back, 3 bases at V and 1 base at J, with 8 bases in the middle. The CDR3 loop spans 13 amino acids. CDR3 sequence reads: CSASWGGTDTQYF. As DNA, the CDR3 is TGCAGTGCTAGTTGGGGAGGCACAGATACGCAGTATTTT.

The chain uses TRBV24-1 and TRBJ2-1, with 10 bases aligning to TRBD2. J gave up 3 bases and V 3 bases, and 10 bases lay outside the gene matches. CDR3 size: 18 residues. Looked up from germline, CDR1 is KGHDR and CDR2 is SFDVKD. In DNA form, the CDR3 reads TGTGCCACCAGTGATCCCGGATCAACTAGCGGGGTCTACAATGAGCAGTTCTTC. Translating gives CATSDPGSTSGVYNEQFF.

This chain joins TRBV6-1 and TRBJ2-7, with 11 nucleotides matching TRBD2. Germline CDR1 reads MNHNS; CDR2 reads SASEGT. V was clipped by 0 bases and J by 6 bases; unmatched bases: 7. The CDR3 covers 16 residues. The CDR3 DNA follows: TGTGCCAGCAGTGAAGCGCAACTAGCGGGAGTAGGCGAGCAGTACTTC. Encoded protein: CASSEAQLAGVGEQYF.

There are a few counts of this clonotype. The V call is TRBV20-1, the J call TRBJ2-3, with 8 bases that match TRBD2. The CDR3 runs 16 residues. Germline V lookup: CDR1 DFQATT, CDR2 SNEGSKA (reference sequence). The V and J ends lost 0 bases and 2 bases, in that order; junction bases with no gene match: 7. CDR3 loop: CSARETLAGLTDTQYF. The CDR3 coding sequence is TGCAGTGCTAGAGAGACCTTAGCGGGGCTCACAGATACGCAGTATTTT.

V is TRBV10-3 and J is TRBJ1-6; the D is unclear. The CDR3 runs 14 residues. Deletions cut 4 bases from V and 8 bases from J, with 12 bases between. CDR1 and CDR2 (germline): ENHRY, SYGVKD. The CDR3: CAISVSGGDSPLHF. Written as DNA, the CDR3 is TGTGCCATCAGTGTCTCAGGCGGAGATTCACCCCTCCACTTT.

The chain uses TRBV7-2 and TRBJ2-7; D is tentatively TRBD1 or TRBD2 (5 bases each). V lost 1 base, J lost 0 bases, and 13 bases lay in between. The V gene's germline CDR1 is SGHTA and CDR2 FQGNSA. CDR3 length: 16 residues. The CDR3 sequence: CASSLGLGVGSYEQYF. CDR3 nucleotides: TGTGCCAGCAGCTTAGGTCTGGGGGTGGGCTCCTACGAGCAGTACTTC.

The chain recombines TRBV2 with TRBJ1-6; D is possibly TRBD1 (6 bases). Germline loops: CDR1 SNHLY, CDR2 FYNNEI. The CDR3 runs 15 residues. V was cut by 6 bases and J by 5 bases, with 14 bases left in between. In nucleotides, the CDR3 is TGTGCCAGCAGGTGGACAGACGTCAATAATTCACCCCTCCACTTT. Protein product: CASRWTDVNNSPLHF.

This clonotype was found a few times. V and J are TRBV19 and TRBJ1-5, with D perhaps matching TRBD1 (5 bases). The CDR3 is 13 amino acids. Germline V lookup: CDR1 LNHDA, CDR2 SQIVND (reference sequence). The V end lost 6 bases, the J end lost 1 base, and 7 bases lay between the germline ends. CDR3 sequence reads: CASSGGSNQPQHF. CDR3 in DNA: TGTGCCAGTAGCGGGGGGAGCAATCAGCCCCAGCATTTT.